This TCR beta chain was identified in a study of blood T cells in healthy people across ages. On this clonotype: Its antigen remains unidentified.

The authors ran a second PCR of roughly 6 to 12 cycles using a sample-barcoded 5' primer and a J-beta primer mix. CDR3-containing paired-end reads numbering at least 2.5 million came from each sample. TCRdb reprocessed the 5' RACE reads via MiXCR and lists one record per CDR3 protein. In the table there are approximately 1.5 million distinct CDR3 sequences, roughly two fifths of which are singletons. CDR1 and CDR2 (germline): SEHNR, FQNEAQ (reference sequence). V trimming: 5 bases; J trimming: 0 bases; junction bases outside the gene matches: 11. The CDR3 sequence is 19 residues long. Broader study findings: Older individuals had lower TCR beta diversity per million T cells (the decline was roughly linear). Greater diversity and more naive CD4+ cells were seen in long-lived donors than in aged donors.

J is TRBJ2-1 and V is TRBV7-9; 12 nucleotides align to TRBD2. Material for sequencing was blood. The sequence was collected from a woman aged 18-29 years in good health. CDR3 sequence reads: CASSTSGTSGLSSYNEQFF. The CDR3, as DNA: TGTGCCAGCAGCACTTCCGGGACTAGCGGGCTGAGCTCCTACAATGAGCAGTTCTTC.